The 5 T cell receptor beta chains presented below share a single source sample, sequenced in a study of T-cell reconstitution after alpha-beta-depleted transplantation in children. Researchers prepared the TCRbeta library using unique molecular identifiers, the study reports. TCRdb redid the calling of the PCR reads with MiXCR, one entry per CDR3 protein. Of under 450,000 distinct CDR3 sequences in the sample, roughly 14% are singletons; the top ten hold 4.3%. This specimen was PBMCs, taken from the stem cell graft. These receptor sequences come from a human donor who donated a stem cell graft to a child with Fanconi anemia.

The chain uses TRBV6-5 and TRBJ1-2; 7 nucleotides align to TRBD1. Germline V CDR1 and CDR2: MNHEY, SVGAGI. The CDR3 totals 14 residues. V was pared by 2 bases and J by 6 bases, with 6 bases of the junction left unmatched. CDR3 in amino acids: CASSYGQGGDGYTF. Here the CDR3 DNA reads TGTGCCAGCAGTTACGGGCAGGGGGGGGATGGCTACACCTTC.

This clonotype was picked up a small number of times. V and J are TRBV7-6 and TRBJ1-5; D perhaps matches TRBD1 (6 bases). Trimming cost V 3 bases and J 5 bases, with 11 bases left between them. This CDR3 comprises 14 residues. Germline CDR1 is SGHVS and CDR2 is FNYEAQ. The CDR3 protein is CASSFTGFHQPQHF. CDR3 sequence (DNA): TGTGCCAGCAGCTTTACAGGGTTCCATCAGCCCCAGCATTTT.

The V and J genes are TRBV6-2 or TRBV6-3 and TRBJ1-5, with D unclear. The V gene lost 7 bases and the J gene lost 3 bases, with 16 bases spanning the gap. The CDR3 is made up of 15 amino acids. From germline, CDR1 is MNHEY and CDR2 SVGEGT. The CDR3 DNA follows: TGTGCCAGCAAAAGGGTCCGCGGCCCCAATCAGCCCCAGCATTTT. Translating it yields CASKRVRGPNQPQHF.

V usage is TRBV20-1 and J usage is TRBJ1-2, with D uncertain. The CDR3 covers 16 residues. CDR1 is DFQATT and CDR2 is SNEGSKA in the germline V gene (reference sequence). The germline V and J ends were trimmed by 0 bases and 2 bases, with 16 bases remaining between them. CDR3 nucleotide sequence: TGCAGTGCTAGAGACGCGACGGCGATCGGGAACTATGGCTACACCTTC. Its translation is CSARDATAIGNYGYTF.

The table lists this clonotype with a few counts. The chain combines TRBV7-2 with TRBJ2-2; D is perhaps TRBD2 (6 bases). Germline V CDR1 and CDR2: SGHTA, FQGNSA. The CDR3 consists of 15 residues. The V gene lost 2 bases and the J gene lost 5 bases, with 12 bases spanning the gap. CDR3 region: CASSLWGTGTGELFF. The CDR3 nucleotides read TGTGCCAGCAGCTTATGGGGGACTGGGACCGGGGAGCTGTTTTTT.